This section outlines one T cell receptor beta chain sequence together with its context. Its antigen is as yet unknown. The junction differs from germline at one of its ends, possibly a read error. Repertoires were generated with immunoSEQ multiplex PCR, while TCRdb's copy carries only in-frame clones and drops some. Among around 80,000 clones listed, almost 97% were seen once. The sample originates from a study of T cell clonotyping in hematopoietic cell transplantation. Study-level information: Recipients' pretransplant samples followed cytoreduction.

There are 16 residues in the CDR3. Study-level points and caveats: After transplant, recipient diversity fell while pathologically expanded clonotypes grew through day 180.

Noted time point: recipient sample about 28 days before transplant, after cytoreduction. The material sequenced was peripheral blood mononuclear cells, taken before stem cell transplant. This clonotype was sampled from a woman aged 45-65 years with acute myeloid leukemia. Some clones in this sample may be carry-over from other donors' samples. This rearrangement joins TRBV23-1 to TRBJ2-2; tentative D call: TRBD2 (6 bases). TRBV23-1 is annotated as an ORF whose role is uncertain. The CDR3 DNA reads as TGCGCCAACAGTCAAGGGGACTCGCATGATCCCGGGGAGCTGTTTTTT. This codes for CANSQGDSHDPGELFF.